This note documents a single T cell receptor (beta chain) sequence. The method was immunoSEQ multiplex PCR; TCRdb's version includes in-frame clones alone and lacks a portion of them. The sample consists of some 35,000 clones, roughly 90% of them appearing once. The data originate from a study of blood T cell repertoires in COVID-19. Study background: Donors in the United States, Italy and Spain gave samples during acute or convalescent COVID-19.

Looked up from germline, CDR1 is SEHNR and CDR2 is FQNEAQ (reference sequence). The CDR3 loop spans 15 amino acids. V dropped 3 bases and J dropped 1 base, with 10 bases sitting between them. Material: peripheral blood. The TCR comes from a man aged 65 to 85 with active COVID-19. The chain recombines TRBV7-9 with TRBJ2-1; D might be TRBD2 (5 bases). CDR3 residues: CASSLTKPSYNEQFF. CDR3 DNA sequence: TGTGCCAGCAGCTTGACTAAACCATCCTACAATGAGCAGTTCTTC.